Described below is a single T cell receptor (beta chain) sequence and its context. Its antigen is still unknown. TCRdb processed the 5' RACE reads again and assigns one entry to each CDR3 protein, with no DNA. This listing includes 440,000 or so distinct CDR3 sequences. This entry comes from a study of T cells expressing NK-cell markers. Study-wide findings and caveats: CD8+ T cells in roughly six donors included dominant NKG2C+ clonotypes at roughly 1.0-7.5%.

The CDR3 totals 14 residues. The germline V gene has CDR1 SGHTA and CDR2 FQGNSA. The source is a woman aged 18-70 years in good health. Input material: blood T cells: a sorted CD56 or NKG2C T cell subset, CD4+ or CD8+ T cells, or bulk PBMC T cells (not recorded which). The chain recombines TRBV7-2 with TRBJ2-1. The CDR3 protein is CASSLEGVSGEQFF.